Listed here are 25 T cell receptor beta chains from one sample, sequenced in a study of blood T cell repertoires in COVID-19. Assay: immunoSEQ multiplex PCR; the TCRdb copy retains only in-frame clones and omits some. The sample has over 150,000 clones; about 87% are singletons. The sample taken for sequencing was peripheral blood. All receptors derive from a man in his 60s with COVID-19, enrolled during active disease.

In this sample, this clone turned up once. The chain employs TRBV11-3 and TRBJ2-1; D not certain. The length of the CDR3 is 14 residues. V lost 5 bases, J lost 5 bases, and 13 bases lay in between. CDR1 and CDR2 from the germline V gene are SGHNT and YENEEA. This CDR3 is CASSPALQDNEQFF. As DNA, the CDR3 is TGTGCCAGCAGCCCGGCGCTTCAGGACAATGAGCAGTTCTTC.

The gene calls are TRBV19 and TRBJ1-4; TRBD1 aligns across 8 bases. CDR1 and CDR2 (germline): LNHDA, SQIVND (reference sequence). The CDR3 totals 17 residues. The V and J ends lost 0 bases and 8 bases, in that order; junction bases with no gene match: 11. The CDR3 coding sequence is TGTGCCAGTAGTATAGATCTAATTGGACAGGGTGGGGAAAAACTGTTTTTT. Translation gives CASSIDLIGQGGEKLFF.

This clone was recorded once. The rearrangement joins TRBV11-3 to TRBJ1-4; 8 bases match TRBD1. The CDR3 is 15 amino acids. With V trimmed by 5 bases and J by 6 bases, 8 bases remained unmatched. From germline, CDR1 is SGHNT and CDR2 YENEEA. CDR3 nucleotides: TGTGCCAGCAGCCGCGACAGGGGAGTCGATGAAAAACTGTTTTTT. This codes for CASSRDRGVDEKLFF.

This chain links TRBV10-2 with TRBJ1-2; a possible D gene is TRBD1 (6 bases). This CDR3 has 13 amino acids. The V end lost 5 bases, the J end lost 6 bases, and 13 bases lay between the germline ends. CDR1 and CDR2 (germline): WSHSY, SAAADI. CDR3 residues: CASSNTGPDGYTF. DNA of the CDR3: TGCGCCAGCAGTAATACAGGGCCCGATGGCTACACCTTC.

V gene TRBV11-2 combines with J gene TRBJ2-5; 9 bases match TRBD2. V gave up 5 bases and J gave up 5 bases; unmatched junction bases: 3. The CDR3 is made up of 13 amino acids. Germline V gene lookup returns CDR1 SGHAT and CDR2 FQNNGV. For the CDR3, the DNA is TGTGCCAGCAGCGCGGGGGGGCCTGAGACCCAGTACTTC. It encodes CASSAGGPETQYF.

The genes are TRBV11-1 and TRBJ2-5; D is ambiguous. Germline V gene lookup returns CDR1 SGHAT and CDR2 FQDESV (reference sequence). Between the trimmed V and J ends, which lost 2 bases and 4 bases, there was a span of 11 bases. CDR3 size: 14 residues. The CDR3 coding sequence is TGTGCCAGCAGCTTATCTCTCTCTCGAGAGACCCAGTACTTC. Translation: CASSLSLSRETQYF.

The gene calls are TRBV7-9 and TRBJ2-1; D gene unclear. From germline, CDR1 is SEHNR and CDR2 FQNEAQ (reference sequence). V was trimmed by 3 bases and J by 5 bases, leaving 8 bases between them. CDR3 length: 13 residues. The CDR3 sequence: CASSFRPDNEQFF. The CDR3 region has the DNA TGTGCCAGCAGCTTTCGTCCGGACAATGAGCAGTTCTTC.

V is TRBV11-3 and J is TRBJ1-1; 7 nucleotides agree with TRBD1. Germline CDR1 is SGHNT and CDR2 is YENEEA. V lost 5 bases, J lost 5 bases, and 5 bases stayed unmatched. This CDR3 has 13 residues. The CDR3 nucleotides are TGTGCCAGCAGCGATACAGGGGAAACTGAAGCTTTCTTT. Translated, it gives CASSDTGETEAFF.

V gene TRBV19 combines with J gene TRBJ1-5, with D tentatively TRBD1 (5 bases). Germline V gene data show CDR1 as LNHDA and CDR2 as SQIVND (reference sequence). The CDR3 has 17 residues. Trimming pared 3 bases from V and 0 bases from J, leaving 15 bases between. The CDR3 DNA reads as TGTGCCAGTAGTATTAGAACAGGAGATTCTAGCAATCAGCCCCAGCATTTT. Its translation is CASSIRTGDSSNQPQHF.

The chain joins TRBV27 to TRBJ1-2; TRBD1 is a possible D gene (6 bases). CDR3 length equals 13 residues. Trimming removed 8 bases from V and 8 bases from J, with 18 bases in between. Germline V lookup: CDR1 MNHEY, CDR2 SMNVEV (reference sequence). CDR3 sequence reads: CASGNRAEGGYTF. The CDR3 nucleotides are TGTGCCAGCGGAAACAGGGCCGAAGGAGGCTACACCTTC.

CDR3 protein: CASSFRAANYGYTF. DNA for the CDR3: TGTGCCAGCAGCTTCAGGGCAGCCAACTATGGCTACACCTTC. This rearrangement joins TRBV5-8 to TRBJ1-2, with a possible D match to TRBD1 (5 bases). The CDR3 totals 14 residues. Per the germline V gene, CDR1 is SGHTS and CDR2 is YDEGEE. Trimming shortened V by 2 bases and J by 2 bases, and 10 bases separated the two germline ends.

This chain links TRBV5-6 with TRBJ2-1, with 9 bases that match TRBD1. The CDR3 has 15 residues. V dropped 3 bases and J dropped 4; count of bases not matched to a gene: 5. CDR1 and CDR2 from the germline V gene are SGHDT and YYEEEE. The CDR3 nucleotides are TGTGCCAGCAGCTGGGGACAGGGAGGATACAATGAGCAGTTCTTC. Translating gives CASSWGQGGYNEQFF.

This clone was found once. The chain couples TRBV9 to TRBJ1-1; D might be TRBD1 (6 bases). The CDR3 extends over 14 amino acids. Per germline, CDR1 SGDLS and CDR2 YYNGEE. The germline V and J ends were trimmed by 3 bases and 8 bases, with 17 bases remaining between them. CDR3 nucleotides: TGTGCCAGCAGCGCCATACAGGGAACCAACGAAGCTTTCTTT. Encoded protein: CASSAIQGTNEAFF.

The chain is built from TRBV5-1 and TRBJ2-3; 12 nucleotides line up with TRBD1. The CDR3 is 15 amino acids. V shed 4 bases, J shed 3 bases, and the junction held 3 bases outside the gene matches. CDR1 SGHRS and CDR2 YFSETQ come from the germline V gene. The CDR3 DNA sequence: TGCGCCAGCAGCGCGGGACAGGGGGCAACAGATACGCAGTATTTT. Translated: CASSAGQGATDTQYF.

This clone was picked up one time. V and J are TRBV28 and TRBJ2-2, with no clear D. CDR1 MDHEN and CDR2 SYDVKM come from the germline V gene. The CDR3 contains 13 residues. The V end was cut by 6 bases, the J end by 7 bases, with 12 bases between. The CDR3 sequence: CASRAQPFGELFF. The CDR3 region has the DNA TGTGCCAGCAGGGCACAGCCTTTCGGGGAGCTGTTTTTT.

The CDR3 DNA reads as TGTGCCAGCAGATCGGGACAGGGGATACATCAGCCCCAGCATTTT. Residues: CASRSGQGIHQPQHF. This rearrangement joins TRBV6-5 to TRBJ1-5; 10 positions match TRBD1. CDR3 length: 15 amino acids. Germline CDR1 is MNHEY and CDR2 is SVGAGI. V trimming: 6 bases; J trimming: 5 bases; junction bases outside the gene matches: 7.

The V and J genes are TRBV12-3 or TRBV12-4 and TRBJ1-1, with no clear D. The CDR3 consists of 13 residues. Trimming shortened V by 7 bases and J by 2 bases, and 11 bases separated the two germline ends. For the CDR3, the DNA is TGTGCCAGCATCCTACAGAAAAACACTGAAGCTTTCTTT. This encodes CASILQKNTEAFF.

The gene calls are TRBV7-2 and TRBJ1-2, with a tentative D call TRBD1 (5 bases). Germline-derived CDR1 and CDR2 are SGHTA and FQGNSA. The CDR3 has 14 amino acids. With 5 bases removed from V and 7 bases from J, the gap between germline ends came to 17 bases. CDR3 protein: CASSPLSGVGGYTF. The CDR3 nucleotides read TGTGCCAGCAGCCCCCTTTCGGGGGTAGGTGGCTACACCTTC.

The chain links TRBV7-9 to TRBJ1-3; no firm D call. CDR3 length equals 13 residues. Deletions cut 0 bases from V and 4 bases from J, with 4 bases between. Germline values: CDR1 SEHNR, CDR2 FQNEAQ (reference sequence). The CDR3 loop is CASSLAGGNTIYF. Here the CDR3 DNA reads TGTGCCAGCAGCTTAGCCGGGGGAAACACCATATATTTT.

The rearrangement uses TRBV4-2 and TRBJ1-2; perhaps TRBD1 as D (5 bases). Germline V CDR1 and CDR2: LGHNA, YNFKEQ. This CDR3 has 15 residues. The ends were cut back, 0 bases at V and 3 bases at J, with 11 bases in the middle. The CDR3 DNA sequence: TGTGCCAGCAGCCAAGACCAGGGCTGGGACTATGGCTACACCTTC. Translation: CASSQDQGWDYGYTF.

Only one count was recorded for this clone. The chain combines TRBV30 with TRBJ1-1; 7 bases match TRBD1. Germline CDR1 GTSNPN, CDR2 SVGIG (reference sequence). J lost 1 base, V lost 5 bases, and 7 bases had no gene match. This CDR3 region has 14 residues. CDR3: CAWDRQGSNTEAFF. The CDR3 bases are TGTGCCTGGGATCGACAGGGATCGAACACTGAAGCTTTCTTT.

The rearrangement links TRBV18 to TRBJ2-7, with 10 positions matching TRBD1. Germline lookup yields CDR1 KGHSH and CDR2 LQKENI. The ends lost 4 bases at V and 3 bases at J; junction bases unmatched: 3. This CDR3 comprises 14 residues. As DNA, the CDR3 is TGTGCCAGCTCACTAAGGGACAGGGGCTACGAGCAGTACTTC. Amino acid sequence: CASSLRDRGYEQYF.

V usage is TRBV11-1 and J usage is TRBJ2-1, with D unresolved. CDR1 is SGHAT, CDR2 FQDESV, per germline (reference sequence). The CDR3 has 11 amino acids. V dropped 6 bases and J dropped 10 bases, with 10 bases sitting between them. The CDR3 is CASSKSWEQFF. CDR3 bases: TGTGCCAGCAGTAAGAGTTGGGAGCAGTTCTTC.

This clone was detected only a few times. The rearrangement joins TRBV5-1 to TRBJ2-5, with 9 bases that match TRBD1. This CDR3 spans 16 amino acids. V was clipped by 1 base and J by 5 bases; unmatched bases: 9. CDR1 and CDR2 from the germline V gene are SGHRS and YFSETQ. The CDR3 spells CASSLFGTGPGETQYF. The CDR3 nucleotides read TGCGCCAGCAGCTTGTTTGGGACAGGGCCCGGGGAGACCCAGTACTTC.

J is TRBJ2-1 and V is TRBV5-1, with 11 bases matching TRBD2. This CDR3 has 17 amino acids. Germline CDR1 is SGHRS and CDR2 is YFSETQ. With V trimmed by 4 bases and J by 0 bases, 6 bases remained unmatched. In DNA form, the CDR3 reads TGCGCCAGCAGCCTAGCGGGGGGTCCAAGCTCCTACAATGAGCAGTTCTTC. Encoded protein: CASSLAGGPSSYNEQFF.